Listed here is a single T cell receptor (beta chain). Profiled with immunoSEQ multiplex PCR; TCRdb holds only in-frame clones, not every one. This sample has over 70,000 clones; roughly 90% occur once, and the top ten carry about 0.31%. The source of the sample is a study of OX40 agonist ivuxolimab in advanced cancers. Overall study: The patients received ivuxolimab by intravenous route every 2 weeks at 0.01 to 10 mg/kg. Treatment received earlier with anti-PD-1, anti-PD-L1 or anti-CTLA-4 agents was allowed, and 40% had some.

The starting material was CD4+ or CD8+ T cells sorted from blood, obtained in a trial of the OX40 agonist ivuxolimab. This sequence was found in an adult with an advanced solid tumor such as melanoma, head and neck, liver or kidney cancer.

As DNA, the CDR3 is TGTGCCAGTAGGACCCGGGACACTTATAATTCACCCCTCCACTTT. Its protein product is CASRTRDTYNSPLHF. The chain is built from TRBV19 and TRBJ1-6; tentative D call: TRBD1 (6 bases). The CDR3 consists of 15 residues. The germline V gene encodes CDR1 LNHDA and CDR2 SQIVND (reference sequence). Trimming removed 6 bases at V and 4 bases at J, with 13 bases between.